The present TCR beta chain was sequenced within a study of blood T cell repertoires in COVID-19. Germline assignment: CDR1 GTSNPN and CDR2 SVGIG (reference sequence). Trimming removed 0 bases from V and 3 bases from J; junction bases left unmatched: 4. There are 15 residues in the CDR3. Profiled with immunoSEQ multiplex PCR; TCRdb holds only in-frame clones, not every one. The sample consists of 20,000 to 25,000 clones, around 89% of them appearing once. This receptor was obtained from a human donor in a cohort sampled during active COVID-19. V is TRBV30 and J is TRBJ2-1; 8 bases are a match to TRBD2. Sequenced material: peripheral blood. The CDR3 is CAWSVLAGGYNEQFF. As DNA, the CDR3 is TGTGCCTGGAGTGTACTTGCGGGAGGCTACAATGAGCAGTTCTTC.